The TCR beta chain described here comes from a study of CD8 T cells in Susac syndrome (dated by TCRdb to about 2019). Some background on the complete study: Among the sequenced Susac syndrome patients, about 6 had clinically active disease and fewer than 10 were in clinical remission. The clonality of the CD8+ T cell repertoire was compared across about a dozen healthy donors, roughly 14 Susac syndrome patients and around 15 multiple sclerosis patients. The study used repertoire sequencing to test whether antigen drove CD8+ T cell activation and differentiation in Susac syndrome. At the time of blood withdrawal, Susac syndrome patients were either therapy-naive, taking corticosteroids (with some also receiving IVIg), or on IVIg alone.

RNA was extracted using the RNeasy kit, and roughly 0.5 to 1 ug of the RNA was reverse transcribed with random hexamers. The immunoSEQ multiplex PCR assay, which covers 54 Vbeta and 13 Jbeta segments, was used to amplify TCR beta CDR3 regions. Bias from PCR amplification was corrected by using a synthetic template baseline for primer optimization and for computational correction. In the original analysis: Reads were annotated to V, D and J genes according to IMGT and were analyzed with immunoSEQ Analyzer, with only productive sequences retained. To calculate clonality, Shannon entropy was normalized by log2 of the number of productive unique sequences and then subtracted from one. For each patient and control, public and private clones were evaluated among the 100 most prevalent clones. Clones were defined as Susac-specific if absent from the healthy and MS cohorts, from roughly 1,100 published viral clones and from other ImmuneACCESS disease sequences. TCRdb redid the processing of the public reads, applying fastp at Q25 and MiXCR, and retained in-frame beta chains. All rows with the same CDR3 protein become a single entry with the most common DNA and genes. The V and J calls reflect TCRdb's pipeline rather than the authors' work. For this sample the table gives roughly 100,000 distinct CDR3 sequences, of which roughly 94% were detected only once. 0.4% to 0.5% of the sample comes from the top ten.

High-throughput TCR beta sequencing profiled peripheral blood CD8+ and CD4+ T cells from healthy donors, Susac syndrome patients and multiple sclerosis patients. Recently defined diagnostic criteria for definite or probable disease were met by the Susac syndrome patients. CD8+ TEMRA cells were enriched by FACS, while bulk CD8+ and CD4+ T cells were purified by magnetic negative isolation. Blood was drawn into EDTA tubes, processed within 24 hours, and PBMCs were isolated by density gradient centrifugation. PBMCs intended for TCR sequencing were cryopreserved in liquid nitrogen and were subsequently thawed in a 37 degrees C water bath. The sorted or isolated CD4+, CD8+ and CD8+ TEMRA cells had a purity of 90% or higher. As for this clonotype: Its antigen has not been determined. Within one base of it there is no much larger clone, and no base qualities were kept.

Results and caveats for the whole study, not just this receptor: The number of individuals in the TCR sequencing and HLA analysis was recognized as being relatively small. Sixteen and five Susac-specific public clones were found in the total CD8+ and CD8+ TEMRA repertoires, respectively. Clonal expansion was observed in Susac syndrome CD8+ repertoires, with the highest expansion in CD8+ TEMRA cells and greater expansion in clinically active than in remitting patients.

What was sequenced was CD8+ T cells from PBMCs. The receptor was derived from a human donor with Susac syndrome.

In nucleotides, the sequence is TGTGCCAGCAGCCCCGAGGAGGACACCTACGAGCAGTACTTC. This gives the protein CASSPEEDTYEQYF. The receptor chain draws on TRBV21-1 and TRBJ2-7. TRBV21-1 is termed a pseudogene. From cysteine to phenylalanine, the CDR3 is 14 amino acids long. The DNA shown is the 42-base CDR3, in frame from base 1.